Below, 25 T cell receptor beta chains from the same sample are listed, as sequenced in a study of CD8 T cells in ankylosing spondylitis. TCRdb reprocessed the 5' RACE reads with MiXCR, giving one entry per CDR3 protein. Counted here are fewer than 400,000 distinct CDR3 sequences, roughly 14% occurring once; the ten biggest clones make up 0.85% to 1.4%. The sample taken for sequencing was blood, either unsorted or a sorted T cell fraction (not recorded which). These receptors came from a male donor with ankylosing spondylitis or in good health (not recorded which).

This clonotype came up a few times. This chain links TRBV20-1 with TRBJ1-2; tentatively, D is TRBD1 (5 bases). Germline assignment: CDR1 DFQATT and CDR2 SNEGSKA (reference sequence). Between the trimmed V and J ends, which lost 3 bases and 6 bases, there was a span of 11 bases. The CDR3 extends over 12 amino acids. The CDR3, as DNA: TGCAGTGCTAGGGGGGGGGTAAATGGCTACACCTTC. The encoded protein is CSARGGVNGYTF.

This clonotype came up a few times. This rearrangement joins TRBV5-5 to TRBJ2-2, with no clear D. The CDR3 runs to 14 residues. Germline V gives CDR1 SGHKS, CDR2 YYEKEE (reference sequence). V was shortened by 0 bases and J by 6 bases, with 9 bases between the two germline ends. The CDR3 DNA is TGTGCCAGCAGCTTGGGGCCTATCCCCGGGGAGCTGTTTTTT. This encodes CASSLGPIPGELFF.

This chain connects TRBV9 to TRBJ2-7; D unresolved. The V and J ends lost 0 bases and 6 bases respectively, with 7 bases between them. Germline CDR1 and CDR2: SGDLS and YYNGEE. This CDR3 spans 12 amino acids. For the CDR3, the DNA is TGTGCCAGCAGCGTAGGTGTCGCCGAGCAGTACTTC. Protein sequence: CASSVGVAEQYF.

The chain combines TRBV5-1 with TRBJ2-1; 10 bases fit TRBD2. Trimming took 1 base from V and 7 from J; bases not matched to a gene: 8. The CDR3 has 16 residues. CDR1 is SGHRS and CDR2 is YFSETQ in the germline V gene. Here the CDR3 DNA reads TGCGCCAGCAGCTTGCCGGCTAGCGGGGGCGGAAATGAGCAGTTCTTC. Encoded protein: CASSLPASGGGNEQFF.

This clonotype has more than one count but fewer than ten. J is TRBJ2-4 and V is TRBV6-1; possibly TRBD1 for D (6 bases). The V gene lost 6 bases and the J gene lost 1 base, with 19 bases spanning the gap. The germline gives CDR1 MNHNS, CDR2 SASEGT. The CDR3 contains 17 residues. The CDR3 here is CASRDLQGLTAKNIQYF. In nucleotides, the CDR3 is TGTGCCAGCAGGGACCTACAGGGTTTAACGGCCAAAAACATTCAGTACTTC.

The rearrangement joins TRBV7-8 to TRBJ2-1, with D maybe TRBD1 (5 bases). V lost 1 base to trimming and J lost 1 base, with 17 bases between them. This CDR3 spans 18 amino acids. The germline CDR1 and CDR2 sequences are SGHVS and FQNEAQ. The CDR3, as DNA: TGTGCCAGCAGCTTAGTAAGGGGCAGGGTTGAGTCCTACAATGAGCAGTTCTTC. It specifies CASSLVRGRVESYNEQFF.

This clonotype was seen more than once but under ten times. This sequence joins TRBV12-3 or TRBV12-4 and TRBJ2-5; D ambiguous. CDR3 length: 13 residues. V shed 2 bases and J shed 9 bases, with 13 bases lying between them. The CDR3 DNA follows: TGTGCCAGCAGTTTACAAGGCAAGGCGGCCCAGTACTTC. Residues: CASSLQGKAAQYF.

This chain uses TRBV12-3 or TRBV12-4 with TRBJ2-1; either TRBD1 or TRBD2 may supply D (5 bases each). This CDR3 is built from 14 residues. Trimming removed 8 bases at V and 8 bases at J, with 19 bases between. CDR3: CASAPGTSDDEQFF. Here the CDR3 DNA reads TGTGCCAGCGCACCCGGGACCTCAGATGATGAGCAGTTCTTC.

As to this clonotype: A read error is possible here, since a much larger clone lies one base away. The gene calls are TRBV29-1 and TRBJ1-1, with D perhaps matching TRBD1 (6 bases). Germline CDR1 reads SQVTM; CDR2 reads ANQGSEA. The CDR3 length is 12 residues. The ends were cut back, 4 bases at V and 1 base at J, with 7 bases in the middle. CDR3: CSVAQGNTEAFF. CDR3 DNA: TGCAGCGTTGCACAGGGGAACACTGAAGCTTTCTTT. Combining the CDR3 with reference TRBV29-1 and TRBJ1-1 gives the whole variable domain SAVISQKPSRDICQRGTSLTIQCQVDSQVTMMFWYRQQPGQSLTLIATANQGSEATYESGFVIDKFPISRPNLTFSTLTVSNMSPEDSSIYLCSVAQGNTEAFFGQGTRLTVV.

The chain employs TRBV9 and TRBJ2-2, with TRBD1 matching over 7 bases. Germline CDR1 is SGDLS and CDR2 is YYNGEE. The V segment lost 0 bases and the J segment 2 bases; nucleotides outside the gene matches: 4. CDR3 length equals 16 residues. CDR3 DNA sequence: TGTGCCAGCAGCGTAGTAGGGACAGTAAACACCGGGGAGCTGTTTTTT. It specifies CASSVVGTVNTGELFF.

This clonotype was counted a few times. The chain recombines TRBV25-1 with TRBJ1-2; TRBD1 aligns across 7 bases. This CDR3 has 14 amino acids. Trimming cost V 4 bases and J 7 bases; bases outside gene matches: 9. Germline-derived CDR1 and CDR2 are MGHDK and SYGVNS. The CDR3 here is CASSGTTGMGGYTF. The CDR3 DNA is TGTGCCAGCAGTGGAACGACAGGGATGGGTGGCTACACCTTC.

This clonotype showed up just a few times. For the CDR3, the DNA is TGTGCCTGGAGTGCCGGATTAGATACGCAGTATTTT. It codes for CAWSAGLDTQYF. V is TRBV30 and J is TRBJ2-3, with unresolved D. The germline V and J ends were trimmed by 1 base and 5 bases, with 7 bases remaining between them. The CDR3 covers 12 residues. CDR1 and CDR2 (germline): GTSNPN, SVGIG (reference sequence).

The chain has TRBV12-3 or TRBV12-4 and TRBJ2-3; D remains ambiguous. V was cut by 2 bases and J by 10 bases, with 10 bases left in between. The CDR3 loop spans 12 amino acids. CDR3: CASSLSGGAQYF. The CDR3 DNA reads TGTGCCAGCAGTTTATCTGGCGGCGCGCAGTATTTT.

The chain is built from TRBV10-3 and TRBJ2-7; 9 nucleotides line up with TRBD2. The CDR3 contains 14 residues. J was trimmed by 6 bases and V by 0 bases; bases with no gene match: 3. The germline CDR1 and CDR2 sequences are ENHRY and SYGVKD. CDR3 sequence: CAISESLAGAEQYF. CDR3 bases: TGTGCCATCAGTGAGTCGTTAGCGGGAGCCGAGCAGTACTTC.

J is TRBJ2-7 and V is TRBV6-5; either TRBD1 or TRBD2 may supply D (5 bases each). The CDR3 loop spans 11 amino acids. The germline V gene has CDR1 MNHEY and CDR2 SVGAGI. The V end was cut by 5 bases, the J end by 7 bases, with 9 bases between. The CDR3 sequence: CASSMGVEQYF. The CDR3 nucleotides read TGTGCCAGCAGTATGGGGGTTGAGCAGTACTTC.

There are many counts of this clonotype. J is TRBJ1-6 and V is TRBV11-2; D is unclear. This CDR3 is 13 amino acids long. Germline V gives CDR1 SGHAT, CDR2 FQNNGV. The germline V and J ends were trimmed by 5 bases and 8 bases, with 10 bases remaining between them. CDR3 sequence (DNA): TGTGCCAGCAGCGAGCTACGACATTCACCCCTCCACTTT. The encoded protein is CASSELRHSPLHF.

The chain recombines TRBV6-5 with TRBJ2-4; D gene uncertain. V lost 4 bases to trimming and J lost 0 bases, with 19 bases between them. The CDR3 contains 18 residues. Germline loops: CDR1 MNHEY, CDR2 SVGAGI. DNA for the CDR3: TGTGCCAGCAGTTCCCACTCGGCCGGTTCGGGAGCCAAAAACATTCAGTACTTC. This encodes CASSSHSAGSGAKNIQYF.

CDR3 loop: CASSRSTGYTTNEQFF. DNA of the CDR3: TGCGCCAGCAGCCGATCTACAGGGTATACAACCAATGAGCAGTTCTTC. The chain has TRBV5-1 and TRBJ2-1, with TRBD1 as a possible D gene (6 bases). The CDR3 is 16 residues long. Trimming removed 4 bases at V and 6 bases at J, with 20 bases between. The germline V gene encodes CDR1 SGHRS and CDR2 YFSETQ.

There are a few counts of this clonotype. The chain recombines TRBV7-9 with TRBJ1-1; no reliable D call. The CDR3 totals 13 residues. V was cut by 6 bases and J by 1 base, with 9 bases left in between. From germline, CDR1 is SEHNR and CDR2 FQNEAQ (reference sequence). CDR3 DNA sequence: TGTGCCAGCAGGGTCATAGCGAACACTGAAGCTTTCTTT. Protein: CASRVIANTEAFF.

J is TRBJ2-7 and V is TRBV3-1, with 10 bases matching TRBD1. CDR1 LGHDT and CDR2 YNNKEL come from the germline V gene (reference sequence). Losses at the gene ends were 4 bases for V and 3 bases for J; bases not matched to a gene: 6. The CDR3 runs 15 residues. In DNA form, the CDR3 reads TGTGCCAGCAGCCCCTGGACAGGGGGAAGCTACGAGCAGTACTTC. This sequence encodes CASSPWTGGSYEQYF.

A few counts support this clonotype. The rearrangement uses TRBV12-3 or TRBV12-4 and TRBJ2-5; D gene ambiguous. There are 10 residues in the CDR3. Trimming stripped 5 bases from V and 6 bases from J, with 4 bases between. CDR3 nucleotide sequence: TGTGCCAGCAGTCCGAAGACCCAGTACTTC. Residues: CASSPKTQYF.

This clonotype has just a few counts. The chain uses TRBV7-2 and TRBJ1-5, with D tentatively TRBD1 (6 bases). This CDR3 is 18 amino acids long. Germline CDR1 and CDR2: SGHTA and FQGNSA. Trimming removed 0 bases from V and 2 bases from J, with 17 bases in between. The CDR3 region has the DNA TGTGCCAGCAGCTTAGCCCCTACAGGGCCGGGGGGCAATCAGCCCCAGCATTTT. Translated: CASSLAPTGPGGNQPQHF.

The table lists this clonotype with a few counts. The V gene is TRBV7-9, the J gene TRBJ2-5, with 7 bases matching TRBD1. The CDR3 is 14 amino acids. Germline CDR1 reads SEHNR; CDR2 reads FQNEAQ (reference sequence). Losses at the gene ends were 4 bases for V and 2 bases for J; bases not matched to a gene: 4. Written as DNA, the CDR3 is TGTGCCAGCAGCTACAGGGGTTTACAAGAGACCCAGTACTTC. Its translation is CASSYRGLQETQYF. Combining the CDR3 with reference TRBV7-9 and TRBJ2-5 gives the whole variable domain DTGVSQNPRHKITKRGQNVTFRCDPISEHNRLYWYRQTLGQGPEFLTYFQNEAQLEKSRLLSDRFSAERPKGSFSTLEIQRTEQGDSAMYLCASSYRGLQETQYFGPGTRLLVL.

This chain uses TRBV6-1 with TRBJ2-3; 7 bases are a match to TRBD2. CDR3 length equals 14 residues. Germline V CDR1 and CDR2: MNHNS, SASEGT. The junction had 0 bases not matched to a gene; V was cut back by 1 base and J by 2 bases. The CDR3 region is CASSEGDYTDTQYF. DNA of the CDR3: TGTGCCAGCAGTGAAGGGGACTACACAGATACGCAGTATTTT.

The chain joins TRBV6-2 or TRBV6-3 to TRBJ2-2; no firm D call. Germline CDR1 and CDR2: MNHEY and SVGEGT. The CDR3 is made up of 13 amino acids. Trimming shortened V by 5 bases and J by 7 bases, and 11 bases separated the two germline ends. Here the CDR3 DNA reads TGTGCCAGCAGTCCCCGAGTGGGCGGGGAGCTGTTTTTT. Translated: CASSPRVGGELFF.